The T cell receptor beta chain under discussion was sequenced for a study of Graves' ophthalmopathy and Graves' hyperthyroidism. As the template, RNA transcripts were used to amplify TCR beta CDR3 regions. A first-round RT-PCR used HTBI primers, followed by a second-round multiplex PCR. Each CDR3 protein gets one entry after TCRdb re-called the multiplex PCR reads with MiXCR. Here the sample spans about 390,000 distinct CDR3 sequences, 17% being singletons. The CDR3 totals 12 residues. The V gene's germline CDR1 is MNHEY and CDR2 SMNVEV (reference sequence). Trimming took 10 bases from V and 3 from J, leaving 9 bases between them. This clonotype was seen at least ten times. The antigen remains unidentified. Study-wide results and limits: Built on 13 signatures, a model told ophthalmopathy apart from stable hyperthyroidism with about 88% sensitivity and roughly 81% specificity.

None of the included patients had other autoimmune diseases, uncontrolled infections, pregnancy or lactation, as these led to exclusion. Clinical symptoms, serum thyroxine, TRAb, thyroid ultrasound and orbital computed tomography determined diagnosis. PBMCs had their origin in fresh peripheral blood (approximately 9.7 ml). This TCR derives from an adult woman with stable Graves' hyperthyroidism. Sequencing was performed on peripheral blood. The chain uses TRBV27 and TRBJ2-2, with D perhaps TRBD2 (6 bases). The CDR3 DNA reads as TGTGCCACTCGACTAGACACCGGGGAGCTGTTTTTT. Translation gives CATRLDTGELFF.